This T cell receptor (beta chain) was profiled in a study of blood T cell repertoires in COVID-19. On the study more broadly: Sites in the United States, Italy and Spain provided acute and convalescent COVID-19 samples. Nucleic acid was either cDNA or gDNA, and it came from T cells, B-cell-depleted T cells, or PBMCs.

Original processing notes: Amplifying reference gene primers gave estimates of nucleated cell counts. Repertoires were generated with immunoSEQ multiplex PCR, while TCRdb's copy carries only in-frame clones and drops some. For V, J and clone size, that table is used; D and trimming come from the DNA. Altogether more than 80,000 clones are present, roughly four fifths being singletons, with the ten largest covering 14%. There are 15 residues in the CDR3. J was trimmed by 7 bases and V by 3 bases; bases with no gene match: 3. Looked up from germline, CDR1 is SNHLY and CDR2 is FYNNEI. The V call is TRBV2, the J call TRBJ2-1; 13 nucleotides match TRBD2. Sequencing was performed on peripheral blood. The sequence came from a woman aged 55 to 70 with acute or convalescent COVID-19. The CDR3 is CASSEGTSGKNEQFF. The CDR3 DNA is TGTGCCAGCAGTGAGGGGACTAGCGGGAAGAATGAGCAGTTCTTC.